These 8 T cell receptor beta chains were all obtained from the same sample, sequenced in a study of cytomegalovirus exposure and HLA in healthy donors. PCR primers comprised 60 Vbeta and 13 Jbeta primers. Sequencing used immunoSEQ multiplex PCR; TCRdb keeps in-frame clones, though not all of them. This table has 110,000 to 150,000 clones, 78% appearing once. Sequencing input: PBMCs. All receptors derive from a female donor in good health and CMV-seronegative.

V is TRBV28 and J is TRBJ2-1; TRBD1 matches at 8 bases. CDR3 length: 13 residues. CDR1 MDHEN and CDR2 SYDVKM come from the germline V gene. The V and J ends lost 6 bases and 6 bases, in that order; junction bases with no gene match: 4. The CDR3 spells CASRKTGANEQFF. As DNA, the CDR3 is TGTGCCAGCAGGAAGACAGGGGCCAATGAGCAGTTCTTC.

J is TRBJ1-2 and V is TRBV30, with a tentative D call TRBD1 (5 bases). Trimming pared 0 bases from V and 7 bases from J, leaving 15 bases between. CDR3 size: 14 residues. Germline V gives CDR1 GTSNPN, CDR2 SVGIG (reference sequence). CDR3 protein: CAWSVLITQGGYTF. The CDR3 DNA reads TGTGCCTGGAGTGTACTTATCACCCAGGGTGGCTACACCTTC.

The CDR3 DNA is TGTGCCAGCAGTTTCGCATCTTACTCAAGCACCATATATTTT. The encoded protein is CASSFASYSSTIYF. The rearrangement uses TRBV28 and TRBJ1-3; no definite D call. Germline V lookup: CDR1 MDHEN, CDR2 SYDVKM. V was trimmed by 3 bases and J by 9 bases, leaving 15 bases between them. This CDR3 region has 14 residues.

V usage is TRBV19 and J usage is TRBJ1-2; 10 positions agree with TRBD1. The germline V gene has CDR1 LNHDA and CDR2 SQIVND (reference sequence). The junction had 2 bases not matched to a gene; V was cut back by 3 bases and J by 10 bases. This CDR3 has 12 amino acids. DNA of the CDR3: TGTGCCAGTAGTATTGGGACAGGGGTCTACACCTTC. Protein product: CASSIGTGVYTF. Looking up the rest from reference TRBV19 and TRBJ1-2 gives the full variable domain: DGGITQSPKYLFRKEGQNVTLSCEQNLNHDAMYWYRQDPGQGLRLIYYSQIVNDFQKGDIAEGYSVSREKKESFPLTVTSAQKNPTAFYLCASSIGTGVYTFGSGTRLTVV.

The chain joins TRBV5-1 to TRBJ2-6; 9 bases match TRBD1. V gave up 6 bases and J gave up 2 bases; unmatched junction bases: 6. The CDR3 consists of 16 residues. CDR1 SGHRS and CDR2 YFSETQ come from the germline V gene. The CDR3 region is CASTGQGLAGANVLTF. CDR3 nucleotides: TGCGCCAGCACCGGACAGGGGTTAGCTGGGGCCAACGTCCTGACTTTC.

The rearrangement joins TRBV7-9 to TRBJ2-5; TRBD1 matches 7 bases. Germline V gene lookup returns CDR1 SEHNR and CDR2 FQNEAQ (reference sequence). The CDR3 sequence is 14 residues long. With V trimmed by 6 bases and J by 11 bases, 15 bases remained unmatched. In nucleotides, the CDR3 is TGTGCCAGCAGTCCGGACAGGCAGAAGGGGGAGCAGTACTTC. Translation gives CASSPDRQKGEQYF.

The chain employs TRBV19 and TRBJ2-1; 9 nucleotides match TRBD2. The CDR3 sequence is 15 residues long. V dropped 2 bases and J dropped 7; count of bases not matched to a gene: 6. In germline, CDR1 is LNHDA, CDR2 SQIVND (reference sequence). The chain's CDR3 is CASSISGSGRNEQFF. CDR3 in DNA: TGTGCCAGTAGTATATCCGGGAGCGGGAGGAATGAGCAGTTCTTC.

CDR3 loop: CASSVAGGGNEQFF. The CDR3, as DNA: TGTGCCAGCAGCGTAGCGGGGGGGGGCAATGAGCAGTTCTTC. The rearrangement links TRBV9 to TRBJ2-1; 8 bases agree with TRBD2. V lost 0 bases, J lost 6 bases, and 2 bases stayed unmatched. CDR1 and CDR2 from the germline V gene are SGDLS and YYNGEE. The CDR3 is 14 amino acids. Complete variable domain (other parts from reference TRBV9 and TRBJ2-1): DSGVTQTPKHLITATGQRVTLRCSPRSGDLSVYWYQQSLDQGLQFLIQYYNGEERAKGNILERFSAQQFPDLHSELNLSSLELGDSALYFCASSVAGGGNEQFFGPGTRLTVL.